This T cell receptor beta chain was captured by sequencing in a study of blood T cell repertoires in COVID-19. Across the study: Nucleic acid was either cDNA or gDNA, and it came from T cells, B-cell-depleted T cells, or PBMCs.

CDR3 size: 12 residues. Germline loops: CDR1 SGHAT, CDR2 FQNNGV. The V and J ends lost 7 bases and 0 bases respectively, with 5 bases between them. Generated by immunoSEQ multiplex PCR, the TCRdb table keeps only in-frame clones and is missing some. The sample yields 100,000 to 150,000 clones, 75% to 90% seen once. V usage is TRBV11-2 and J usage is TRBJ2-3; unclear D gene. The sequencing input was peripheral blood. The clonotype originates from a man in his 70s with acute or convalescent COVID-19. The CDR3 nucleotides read TGTGCCAGCACCCCTAGCACAGATACGCAGTATTTT. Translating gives CASTPSTDTQYF.